Shown below are 9 T cell receptor beta chains from a single sample sequenced in a study of cytomegalovirus exposure and HLA in healthy donors. The PCR used 60 Vbeta and 13 Jbeta primers. Sequencing was performed with immunoSEQ multiplex PCR; in TCRdb, only in-frame clones are kept and a portion is missing. The top ten clones hold approximately 2% of a sample with about 160,000 clones, 84% of them seen once. The sequencing sample was made of PBMCs. These receptors were obtained from a man in his late teens or twenties in good health and CMV-seronegative.

The chain employs TRBV2 and TRBJ2-5; 10 bases align to TRBD2. V was pared by 5 bases and J by 1 base, with 7 bases of the junction left unmatched. CDR3 length: 16 residues. Germline-derived CDR1 and CDR2 are SNHLY and FYNNEI. In DNA form, the CDR3 reads TGTGCCAGCAGTTCCCTTATAGCGGGGGGCCAAGAGACCCAGTACTTC. Its translation: CASSSLIAGGQETQYF.

CDR3 sequence reads: CASSFNRVGDEQFF. The CDR3 DNA is TGTGCCAGCAGCTTTAACAGGGTAGGGGATGAGCAGTTCTTC. This chain joins TRBV7-9 and TRBJ2-1; possibly TRBD1 for D (6 bases). The germline V and J ends were trimmed by 3 bases and 8 bases, with 14 bases remaining between them. The CDR3 is made up of 14 amino acids. Germline CDR1 and CDR2: SEHNR and FQNEAQ (reference sequence).

The chain joins TRBV6-6 to TRBJ1-2; D gene unclear. This CDR3 is built from 13 residues. The V end lost 0 bases, the J end lost 8 bases, and 10 bases lay between the germline ends. The germline V gene has CDR1 MNHNY and CDR2 SVGAGI (reference sequence). The CDR3 nucleotides read TGTGCCAGCAGTTACTCGCGGCCTGACGGCTACACCTTC. This translates into CASSYSRPDGYTF.

The CDR3 protein is CASSFGWSTEAFF. In DNA form, the CDR3 reads TGTGCCAGCAGCTTCGGTTGGAGCACTGAAGCTTTCTTT. The chain joins TRBV4-2 to TRBJ1-1; D is ambiguous. V lost 5 bases to trimming and J lost 4 bases, with 11 bases between them. Per the germline V gene, CDR1 is LGHNA and CDR2 is YNFKEQ. The CDR3 runs to 13 residues.

The chain employs TRBV5-6 and TRBJ1-2; the D is unclear. Trimming left V 4 bases short and J 2 bases short, with 9 bases between. The CDR3 extends over 13 amino acids. Germline loops: CDR1 SGHDT, CDR2 YYEEEE. CDR3 bases: TGTGCCAGCAGCCCGGACTCAAACTATGGCTACACCTTC. Translating gives CASSPDSNYGYTF.

The CDR3 DNA reads as TGTGCCAGCAGCAGGGGAGTAGTCGAAGCTTTCTTT. Translated, it gives CASSRGVVEAFF. The genes are TRBV6-5 and TRBJ1-1; perhaps TRBD1 as D (6 bases). CDR3 size: 12 residues. V gave up 6 bases and J gave up 8 bases, with 13 bases separating them. In germline, CDR1 is MNHEY, CDR2 SVGAGI.

The chain combines TRBV9 with TRBJ1-4; 9 positions agree with TRBD1. The germline V gene has CDR1 SGDLS and CDR2 YYNGEE. The J segment lost 4 bases and the V segment lost 3 bases, leaving 4 bases of the junction unmatched. The CDR3 runs to 15 residues. CDR3 residues: CASSEQGAINEKLFF. DNA of the CDR3: TGTGCCAGCAGCGAACAGGGGGCAATTAATGAAAAACTGTTTTTT. The full variable domain, rest sourced from reference TRBV9 and TRBJ1-4, is DSGVTQTPKHLITATGQRVTLRCSPRSGDLSVYWYQQSLDQGLQFLIQYYNGEERAKGNILERFSAQQFPDLHSELNLSSLELGDSALYFCASSEQGAINEKLFFGSGTQLSVL.

The rearrangement links TRBV28 to TRBJ1-2; 8 bases line up with TRBD1. Germline V CDR1 and CDR2: MDHEN, SYDVKM. V shed 5 bases and J 6 bases; nucleotides not matched to a gene: 11. The CDR3 runs 15 residues. The CDR3 loop is CASSPSDRDLHGYTF. In DNA, the CDR3 is TGTGCCAGCAGTCCCTCGGACAGGGATCTACATGGCTACACCTTC.

V and J are TRBV10-3 and TRBJ1-3, with 11 bases identical to TRBD1. The CDR3 runs to 14 residues. CDR1 is ENHRY and CDR2 is SYGVKD in the germline V gene. Losses at the gene ends were 9 bases for V and 1 base for J; bases not matched to a gene: 2. The DNA of the CDR3 is TGTGCCATGGGACAGGGGGGGTCTGGAAACACCATATATTTT. Protein sequence: CAMGQGGSGNTIYF.